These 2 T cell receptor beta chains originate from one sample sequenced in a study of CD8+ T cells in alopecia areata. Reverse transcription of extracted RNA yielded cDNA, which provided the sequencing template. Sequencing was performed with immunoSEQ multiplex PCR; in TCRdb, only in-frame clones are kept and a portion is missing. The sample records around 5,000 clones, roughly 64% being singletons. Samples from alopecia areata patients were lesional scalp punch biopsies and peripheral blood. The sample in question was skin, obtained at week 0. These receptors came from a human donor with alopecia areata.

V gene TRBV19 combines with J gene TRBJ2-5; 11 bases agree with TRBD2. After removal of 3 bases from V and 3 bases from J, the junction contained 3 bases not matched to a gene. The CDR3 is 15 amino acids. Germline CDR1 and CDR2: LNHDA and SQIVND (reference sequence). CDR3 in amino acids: CASSISGGGEETQYF. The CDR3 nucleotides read TGTGCCAGTAGTATTAGCGGGGGGGGCGAAGAGACCCAGTACTTC.

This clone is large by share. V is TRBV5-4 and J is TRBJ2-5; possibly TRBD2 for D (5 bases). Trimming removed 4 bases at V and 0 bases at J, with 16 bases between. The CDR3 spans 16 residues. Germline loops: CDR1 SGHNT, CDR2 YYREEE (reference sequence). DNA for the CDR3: TGTGCCAGCAGCCCCCAAGGAGGCGACCACCAAGAGACCCAGTACTTC. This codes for CASSPQGGDHQETQYF.